This T cell receptor (beta chain) was captured by sequencing in a study of monozygotic twins with inflammatory bowel disease. Template switching appended UMIs that held a 6-nucleotide sample barcode. One entry per CDR3 protein, without DNA, is what TCRdb gives after re-calling the 5' RACE reads. With approximately 160,000 distinct CDR3 sequences in the sample, the ten largest clones hold over 2.5%. The CDR3 loop spans 15 amino acids. Germline-derived CDR1 and CDR2 are SGHRS and YFSETQ. The TCR comes from a human donor with ulcerative colitis or Crohn's disease, or a healthy co-twin of an affected twin (not recorded which). The sequencing input was blood. The V and J genes are TRBV5-1 and TRBJ2-1; no DNA is available, so the TRBD2 call from TCRdb remains unchecked. The chain's CDR3 is CASSLEGLAGGQQFF.